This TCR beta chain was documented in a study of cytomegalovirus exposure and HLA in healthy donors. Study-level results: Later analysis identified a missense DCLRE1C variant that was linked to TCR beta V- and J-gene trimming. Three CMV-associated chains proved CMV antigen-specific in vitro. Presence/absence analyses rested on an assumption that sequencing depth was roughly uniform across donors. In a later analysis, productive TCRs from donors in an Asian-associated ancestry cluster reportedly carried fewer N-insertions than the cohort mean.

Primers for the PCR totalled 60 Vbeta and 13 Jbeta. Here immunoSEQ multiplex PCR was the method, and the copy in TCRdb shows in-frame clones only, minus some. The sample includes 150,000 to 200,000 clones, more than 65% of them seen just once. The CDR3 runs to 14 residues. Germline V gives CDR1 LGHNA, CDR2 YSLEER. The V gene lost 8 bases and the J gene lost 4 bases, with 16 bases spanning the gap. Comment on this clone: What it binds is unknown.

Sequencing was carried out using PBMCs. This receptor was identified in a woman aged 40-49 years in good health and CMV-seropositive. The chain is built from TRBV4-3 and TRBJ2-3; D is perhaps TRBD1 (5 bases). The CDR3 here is CASSLGPQADTQYF. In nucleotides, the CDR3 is TGCGCCAGCTCCTTGGGGCCCCAGGCAGATACGCAGTATTTT.